This note documents a single T cell receptor (beta chain) sequence. No antigen is known for it. The data stem from a study of shared clonotypes between healthy human individuals. Per the study methods: Filtering was not the same, since immunoSEQ gave junction-only sequences without quality scores. Produced via immunoSEQ multiplex PCR; TCRdb's table is partial and in-frame only. Clone size and V and J calls were adopted from that table, with D and trimming inferred from the DNA. The table has about 380,000 clones, 90% to 97% seen once. This CDR3 comprises 17 residues. Germline V gives CDR1 LNHDA, CDR2 SQIVND (reference sequence). V was shortened by 1 base and J by 3 bases, with 18 bases between the two germline ends. General study points: Clonotype sharing among the donors was expected to vary with sequencing depth.

The sample consisted of memory CD8+ T cells sorted from blood. Regarding subset: CD45RO+ cells pooled with CCR7-negative TemRA cells. This chain uses TRBV19 with TRBJ2-5; no clear D gene. This TCR came from a man aged 25-40 years in good health. The CDR3 sequence is CASSIVWAGLIEETQYF. CDR3 coding DNA: TGTGCCAGTAGTATAGTCTGGGCTGGGCTCATAGAAGAGACCCAGTACTTC.